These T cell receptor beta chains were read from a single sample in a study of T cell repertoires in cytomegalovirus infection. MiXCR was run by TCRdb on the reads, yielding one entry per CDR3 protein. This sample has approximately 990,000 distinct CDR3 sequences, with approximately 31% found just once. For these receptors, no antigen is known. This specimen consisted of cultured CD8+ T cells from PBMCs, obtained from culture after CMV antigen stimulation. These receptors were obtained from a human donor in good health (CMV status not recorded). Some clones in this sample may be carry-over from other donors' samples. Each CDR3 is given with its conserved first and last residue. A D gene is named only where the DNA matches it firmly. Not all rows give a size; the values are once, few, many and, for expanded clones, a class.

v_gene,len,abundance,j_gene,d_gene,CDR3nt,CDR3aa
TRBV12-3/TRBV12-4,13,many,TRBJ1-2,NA,TGTGCCAGCAGTTTAGTCCCCGTTCGCGGCTACACCTTC,CASSLVPVRGYTF
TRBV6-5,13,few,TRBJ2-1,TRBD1,TGTGCCAGCGGGACAGGGGGCGGGAATGAGCAGTTCTTC,CASGTGGGNEQFF
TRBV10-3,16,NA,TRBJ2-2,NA,TGTGCCATCAGTGAAGGAGGGCCCAGTGGGACCGGGGAGCTGTTTTTT,CAISEGGPSGTGELFF
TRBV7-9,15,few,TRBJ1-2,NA,TGTGCCAGCAGCTTAGAAGGGGGTATGGCCTATGGCTACACCTTC,CASSLEGGMAYGYTF
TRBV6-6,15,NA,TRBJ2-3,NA,TGTGCCAGCAGTGAGGGGCAGGTGCCCACAGATACGCAGTATTTT,CASSEGQVPTDTQYF
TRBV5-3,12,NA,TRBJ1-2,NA,TGTGCCAGCAGCCAAGTTAACTATGGCTACACCTTC,CASSQVNYGYTF
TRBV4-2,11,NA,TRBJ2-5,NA,TGTGCCAGCAGCCCGGTTGAGACCCAGTACTTC,CASSPVETQYF
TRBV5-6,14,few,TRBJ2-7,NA,TGTGCCAGCAGCTCCCTGACCGACAGCTACGAGCAGTACTTC,CASSSLTDSYEQYF
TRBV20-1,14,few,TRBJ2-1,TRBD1,TGCAGTGCTAGAGACCTGGACAGGGGTTATGAGCAGTTCTTC,CSARDLDRGYEQFF
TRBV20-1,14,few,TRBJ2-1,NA,TGCAGTGCTAGGGACGTAGGTTCTAAGGATGAGCAGTTCTTC,CSARDVGSKDEQFF
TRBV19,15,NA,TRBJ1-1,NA,TGTGCCAGTAGTATCGGTCCCGGGGAGGACACTGAAGCTTTCTTT,CASSIGPGEDTEAFF
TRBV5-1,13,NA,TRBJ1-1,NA,TGCGCCAGCAGGTCTAACAGAGACACTGAAGCTTTCTTT,CASRSNRDTEAFF
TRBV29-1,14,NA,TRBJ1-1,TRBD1,TGCAGCGTTGAAGGGACAGGGGGGAACACTGAAGCTTTCTTT,CSVEGTGGNTEAFF
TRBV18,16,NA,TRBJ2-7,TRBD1,TGTGCCAGCTCACCACCCCCGGGACAGGGGACCTACGAGCAGTACTTC,CASSPPPGQGTYEQYF
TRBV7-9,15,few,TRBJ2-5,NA,TGTGCCAGCGCTCGGGGGCAGGCCCTTCGGGAGACCCAGTACTTC,CASARGQALRETQYF
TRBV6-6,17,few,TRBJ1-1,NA,TGTGCCAGCAGTTACTCGAATCCCCACCTTTACGGCGCTGAAGCTTTCTTT,CASSYSNPHLYGAEAFF
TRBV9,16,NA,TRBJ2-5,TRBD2,TGTGCCAGCAGCGTCGGGACTAGCGGGGAGGGGGAGACCCAGTACTTC,CASSVGTSGEGETQYF
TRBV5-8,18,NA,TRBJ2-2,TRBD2,TGTGCCAGCAGCAGGACTAGCGGGGGGCCTCTGAACACCGGGGAGCTGTTTTTT,CASSRTSGGPLNTGELFF
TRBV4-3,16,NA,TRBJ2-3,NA,TGCGCCAGCAGCCAAGATAGCCGCGGGACCACAGATACGCAGTATTTT,CASSQDSRGTTDTQYF
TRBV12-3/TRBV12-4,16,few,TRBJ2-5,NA,TGTGCCAGCAGTTCCCGGAGGGACTGGCACCAAGAGACCCAGTACTTC,CASSSRRDWHQETQYF
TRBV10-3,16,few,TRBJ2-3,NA,TGTGCCATCAGTGCGGGTTTAGCGAAAAGCACAGATACGCAGTATTTT,CAISAGLAKSTDTQYF
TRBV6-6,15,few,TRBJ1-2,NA,TGTGCCAGCAGTGCCCCTGGGAGGGGGGAGGATGGCTACACCTTC,CASSAPGRGEDGYTF
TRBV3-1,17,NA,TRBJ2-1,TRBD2,TGTGCCAGCAGCCAAGTCACGGGACTAGAGGAGAGGTATGAGCAGTTCTTC,CASSQVTGLEERYEQFF
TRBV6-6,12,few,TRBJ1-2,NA,TGTGCCAGCAGGGACAGCGACTATGGCTACACCTTC,CASRDSDYGYTF
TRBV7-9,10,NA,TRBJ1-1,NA,TGTGCCAGCCAAAAAACTGAAGCTTTCTTT,CASQKTEAFF
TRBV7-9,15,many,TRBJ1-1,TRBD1,TGTGCCAGCAGCTTACTACAGGGGGAGAACACTGAAGCTTTCTTT,CASSLLQGENTEAFF
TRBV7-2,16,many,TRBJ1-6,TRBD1,TGTGCCAGCAGCCTTCCCCAACAGGGGGCAATTTCACCCCTCCACTTT,CASSLPQQGAISPLHF
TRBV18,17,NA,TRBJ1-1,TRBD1,TGTGCCAGCTCACCGATTAACAGGGGGCCCGAGGACACTGAAGCTTTCTTT,CASSPINRGPEDTEAFF
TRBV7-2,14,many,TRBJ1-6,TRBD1,TGTGCCAGCAGGTCAGGGGGGGGCCCGGGACCCCTCCACTTT,CASRSGGGPGPLHF
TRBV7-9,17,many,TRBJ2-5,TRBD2,TGTGCCAGCAGCCCTAGGGTAGCGGGGGCCTCACAAGAGACCCAGTACTTC,CASSPRVAGASQETQYF
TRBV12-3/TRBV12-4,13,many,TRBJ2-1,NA,TGTGCCAGCAGTTTTATCTCCTACAATGAGCAGTTCTTC,CASSFISYNEQFF
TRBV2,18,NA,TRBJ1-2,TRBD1,TGTGCCAGCAGTCCTCGGACAGGGTCTGAACCTTTCCCATATGGCTACACCTTC,CASSPRTGSEPFPYGYTF
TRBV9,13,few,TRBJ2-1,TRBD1,TGTGCCAGCAGCGAGGACAGGGATAATGAGCAGTTCTTC,CASSEDRDNEQFF
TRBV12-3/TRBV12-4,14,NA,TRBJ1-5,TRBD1,TGTGCCAGCAGTGACAGGGTACGAAATCAGCCCCAGCATTTT,CASSDRVRNQPQHF
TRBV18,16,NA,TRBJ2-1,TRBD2,TGTGCCAGCTCACCAAACGGGGGGACCTCCTACAATGAGCAGTTCTTC,CASSPNGGTSYNEQFF
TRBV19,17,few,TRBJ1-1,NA,TGTGCCAGTGGGCTTCCCGGCAGCCCGAAGCCGAACACTGAAGCTTTCTTT,CASGLPGSPKPNTEAFF
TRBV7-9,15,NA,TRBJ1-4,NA,TGTGCCAGCAGCACACCGGGATCAACTAATGAAAAACTGTTTTTT,CASSTPGSTNEKLFF
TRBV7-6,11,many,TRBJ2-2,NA,TGTGCCAGCGAGGGGAACGGGGAGCTGTTTTTT,CASEGNGELFF
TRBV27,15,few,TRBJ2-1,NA,TGTGCCAGCAGTTTGTGGGGGGGGCCCTACAATGAGCAGTTCTTC,CASSLWGGPYNEQFF
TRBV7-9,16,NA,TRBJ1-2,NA,TGTGCCAGCAGCCTAGCGGGGAAAGTTCAAAACTATGGCTACACCTTC,CASSLAGKVQNYGYTF
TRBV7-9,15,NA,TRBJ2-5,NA,TGTGCCAGCAGTTCAAACAGAGCCCCCCAAGAGACCCAGTACTTC,CASSSNRAPQETQYF
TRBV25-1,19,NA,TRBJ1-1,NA,TGTGCCAGCAGTGAAAGAATGGAGAACCCTCTGGTCGGGAACACTGAAGCTTTCTTT,CASSERMENPLVGNTEAFF
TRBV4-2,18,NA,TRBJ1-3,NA,TGTGCCAGCAGCCAAGAGGCGAGACAAACTTCCTACGGAAACACCATATATTTT,CASSQEARQTSYGNTIYF